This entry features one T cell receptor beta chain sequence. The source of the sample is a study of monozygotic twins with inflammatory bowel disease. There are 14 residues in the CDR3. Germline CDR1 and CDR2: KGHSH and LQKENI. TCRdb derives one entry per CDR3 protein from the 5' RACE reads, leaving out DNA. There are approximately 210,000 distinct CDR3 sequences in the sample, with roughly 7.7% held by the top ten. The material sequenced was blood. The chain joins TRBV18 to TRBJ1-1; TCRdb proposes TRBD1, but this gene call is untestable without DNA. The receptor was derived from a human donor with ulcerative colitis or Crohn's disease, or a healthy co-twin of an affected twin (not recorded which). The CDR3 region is CASSRGGMNTEAFF.